This TCR beta chain was identified in a study of T cell repertoires in cytomegalovirus infection. Whole-study context: Signatures in public TCR beta sequences pointed to both CMV infection and matching HLA type. Findings and caveats of the study: CMV-specific TCR beta clonotypes restricted by HLA-C dominated the ex vivo response. Carriers of CMV and the relevant HLA type were discriminated by public TCR beta frequency.

A few counts support this clonotype. As yet, its antigen is unknown. TCRdb re-called the reads through MiXCR, storing one row per CDR3 protein. Of 60,000 to 75,000 distinct CDR3 sequences in the sample, approximately 3.6% were seen once. This TCR derives from a human donor in good health (CMV status not recorded). Some clones in this sample may be carry-over from other donors' samples. Sequencing was done on a sample of PBMCs.

CDR3 DNA sequence: TGTGCCAGCAGCGGTGACCGACGGGGGAACTATGGCTACACCTTC. It yields the protein CASSGDRRGNYGYTF. The chain uses TRBV9 and TRBJ1-2, with a tentative D call TRBD1 (5 bases). Germline V CDR1 and CDR2: SGDLS, YYNGEE. CDR3 length: 15 amino acids. The ends were cut back, 3 bases at V and 2 bases at J, with 14 bases in the middle.